These T cell receptor beta chains were read from a single sample in a study of CD8 T cells in ankylosing spondylitis. TCRdb re-derived calls from the 5' RACE reads in MiXCR, one entry per CDR3 protein. The sample gives 240,000 or so distinct CDR3 sequences, around 7.8% of which show up once; over 6.5% is in the top ten. Source material: blood, either unsorted or a sorted T cell fraction (not recorded which). The receptors originated from a male donor with ankylosing spondylitis or in good health (not recorded which). Each CDR3 is given with its conserved first and last residue. D genes are given only for firm matches. Clone size, where shown, is once, few, many, or a class for clones that have expanded.

j_call: TRBJ2-3
clone_size: many
d_call: TRBD1
v_call: TRBV7-9
cdr3_nt: TGTGCCAGCAGCTCTGGGGGACAGGGGGCCACAGATACGCAGTATTTT
cdr3_aa: CASSSGGQGATDTQYF

j_call: TRBJ1-2
clone_size: many
d_call: TRBD1
v_call: TRBV20-1
cdr3_nt: TGCAGTGCGTTAGACAGGGGCCCTGGCTACACCTTC
cdr3_aa: CSALDRGPGYTF

j_call: TRBJ2-7
clone_size: many
d_call: .
v_call: TRBV7-2
cdr3_nt: TGTGCCAGCAGCCCGTCTATCTACGAGCAGTACTTC
cdr3_aa: CASSPSIYEQYF

j_call: TRBJ1-3
clone_size: many
d_call: .
v_call: TRBV6-1
cdr3_nt: TGTGCCAGCACGAGGGAGTTTATGAACACCATATATTTT
cdr3_aa: CASTREFMNTIYF

j_call: TRBJ2-4
clone_size: .
d_call: TRBD2
v_call: TRBV12-3/TRBV12-4
cdr3_nt: TGTGCCAGCAGTTTAGCGGGGGGGACTCTAGCCAAAAACATTCAGTACTTC
cdr3_aa: CASSLAGGTLAKNIQYF

j_call: TRBJ2-3
clone_size: many
d_call: TRBD2
v_call: TRBV10-3
cdr3_nt: TGTGCCATCAACAACCTAGCGGGGGGTTCAGATACGCAGTATTTT
cdr3_aa: CAINNLAGGSDTQYF

j_call: TRBJ1-3
clone_size: many
d_call: .
v_call: TRBV3-1
cdr3_nt: TGTGCCAGCAGCCGTACGGAGGCGAGCTCTGGAAACACCATATATTTT
cdr3_aa: CASSRTEASSGNTIYF

j_call: TRBJ1-1
clone_size: many
d_call: .
v_call: TRBV3-1
cdr3_nt: TGTGCCAGCAGGTTGGGACGGGTGAACACTGAAGCTTTCTTT
cdr3_aa: CASRLGRVNTEAFF

j_call: TRBJ1-1
clone_size: few
d_call: .
v_call: TRBV7-9
cdr3_nt: TGTGCCAGCAGCTACGACCCCGCTGAAGCTTTCTTT
cdr3_aa: CASSYDPAEAFF

j_call: TRBJ2-3
clone_size: many
d_call: .
v_call: TRBV4-3
cdr3_nt: TGCGCCAGCAGCCAAGTCGGGGGCCCACACTCAGATACGCAGTATTTT
cdr3_aa: CASSQVGGPHSDTQYF